Following are 17 T cell receptor beta chains from one sample sequenced in a study of identical twins. TCRdb re-derived calls from the 5' RACE reads in MiXCR, one entry per CDR3 protein. The sample contains approximately 600,000 distinct CDR3 sequences, 9.6% of which appear only once. The same specimen was also included in a second study, on yellow fever vaccine responses in identical twins.

The sequencing sample was made of PBMCs. These receptors all come from a woman aged 18-29 years in good health.

V gene TRBV29-1 combines with J gene TRBJ2-3, with TRBD1 as a possible D gene (5 bases). The V gene lost 0 bases and the J gene lost 1 base, with 8 bases spanning the gap. Germline-derived CDR1 and CDR2 are SQVTM and ANQGSEA. The CDR3 spans 14 residues. CDR3 DNA sequence: TGCAGCGTTGAAGAGGACAAGGGCACAGATACGCAGTATTTT. Amino acid sequence: CSVEEDKGTDTQYF.

This clonotype showed up many times. The rearrangement uses TRBV6-1 and TRBJ2-7; D is possibly TRBD1 or TRBD2 (5 bases each). Germline loops: CDR1 MNHNS, CDR2 SASEGT. Trimming cost V 1 base and J 2 bases, with 21 bases left between them. CDR3 length: 18 amino acids. The CDR3 here is CASSEVSRGRVVAYEQYF. The DNA for the CDR3 is TGTGCCAGCAGTGAAGTGTCTCGGGGACGGGTGGTAGCCTACGAGCAGTACTTC.

This clonotype appeared a few times. V gene TRBV28 combines with J gene TRBJ2-7; 8 nucleotides agree with TRBD1. With V trimmed by 5 bases and J by 6 bases, 15 bases remained unmatched. The CDR3 has 16 amino acids. Germline CDR1 and CDR2: MDHEN and SYDVKM. CDR3 amino acids: CASSVSLRDRTSEQYF. The CDR3, as DNA: TGTGCCAGCAGTGTATCCCTCCGGGACAGGACATCCGAGCAGTACTTC.

The rearrangement links TRBV7-9 to TRBJ2-1, with TRBD2 matching over 9 bases. Trimming cost V 3 bases and J 2 bases; bases outside gene matches: 8. The germline gives CDR1 SEHNR, CDR2 FQNEAQ (reference sequence). The CDR3 runs 17 residues. For the CDR3, the DNA is TGTGCCAGCAGCTTGCCCCTGCGGGAGGGGACCTACAATGAGCAGTTCTTC. It yields the protein CASSLPLREGTYNEQFF.

V and J are TRBV2 and TRBJ2-5; TRBD1 agrees at 7 bases. The CDR3 length is 13 residues. In germline, CDR1 is SNHLY, CDR2 FYNNEI. V shed 6 bases and J 5 bases; nucleotides not matched to a gene: 6. This CDR3 reads CASRETGTETQYF. CDR3 bases: TGTGCCAGCAGAGAGACAGGGACCGAGACCCAGTACTTC.

This clonotype appeared many times. The chain carries TRBV6-2 or TRBV6-3 and TRBJ2-1; D remains unclear. The CDR3 covers 15 residues. Trimming removed 4 bases at V and 0 bases at J, with 10 bases between. From germline, CDR1 is MNHEY and CDR2 SVGEGT. CDR3 sequence (DNA): TGTGCCAGCAGTTCCCCTCCTAGCTCCTACAATGAGCAGTTCTTC. Residues: CASSSPPSSYNEQFF.

The chain uses TRBV29-1 and TRBJ1-1; a possible D gene is TRBD1 (5 bases). Germline V gene lookup returns CDR1 SQVTM and CDR2 ANQGSEA. This CDR3 spans 11 amino acids. V was trimmed by 4 bases and J by 5 bases, leaving 8 bases between them. The chain's CDR3 is CSVGRGTEAFF. The CDR3 DNA follows: TGCAGCGTTGGGCGGGGGACTGAAGCTTTCTTT.

The rearrangement uses TRBV5-1 and TRBJ2-4; no reliable D call. Trimming shortened V by 0 bases and J by 5 bases, and 9 bases separated the two germline ends. The CDR3 loop spans 14 amino acids. The V gene's germline CDR1 is SGHRS and CDR2 YFSETQ. For the CDR3, the DNA is TGCGCCAGCAGCTTGGGCGACGGTCAAAACATTCAGTACTTC. Amino acid sequence: CASSLGDGQNIQYF.

The chain links TRBV20-1 to TRBJ2-7; D may be TRBD2 (6 bases). Germline V CDR1 and CDR2: DFQATT, SNEGSKA (reference sequence). The CDR3 runs 14 residues. V lost 5 bases and J 1 base, leaving 15 bases between the germline ends. The CDR3 region is CSAGISGRSYEQYF. The CDR3 DNA sequence: TGCAGTGCTGGAATTAGCGGCAGGTCCTACGAGCAGTACTTC.

V and J are TRBV6-6 and TRBJ1-1; TRBD1 might be the D (6 bases). Looked up from germline, CDR1 is MNHNY and CDR2 is SVGAGI (reference sequence). The CDR3 covers 13 residues. Deletions cut 6 bases from V and 4 bases from J, with 12 bases between. In DNA, the CDR3 is TGTGCCAGCAGGGGGGGGGGCCGCACTGAAGCTTTCTTT. Protein sequence: CASRGGGRTEAFF.

This clonotype was counted ten times or more. The chain uses TRBV13 and TRBJ2-2; no reliable D call. The V gene's germline CDR1 is PRHDT and CDR2 FYEKMQ (reference sequence). This CDR3 has 13 amino acids. V lost 5 bases to trimming and J lost 7 bases, with 11 bases between them. Here the CDR3 reads CASSPSPGGELFF. CDR3 nucleotide sequence: TGTGCCAGCAGCCCCAGTCCGGGCGGGGAGCTGTTTTTT. Full variable domain (remainder filled in from reference TRBV13 and TRBJ2-2): AAGVIQSPRHLIKEKRETATLKCYPIPRHDTVYWYQQGPGQDPQFLISFYEKMQSDKGSIPDRFSAQQFSDYHSELNMSSLELGDSALYFCASSPSPGGELFFGEGSRLTVL.

The rearrangement uses TRBV10-3 and TRBJ1-6; D remains unclear. The germline V gene has CDR1 ENHRY and CDR2 SYGVKD. CDR3 length: 13 amino acids. The germline V and J ends were trimmed by 5 bases and 7 bases, with 9 bases remaining between them. CDR3 sequence (DNA): TGTGCCATCAGTCAGAAGACCAATTCACCCCTCCACTTT. Protein sequence: CAISQKTNSPLHF.

The chain combines TRBV9 with TRBJ1-2; D not certain. Germline CDR1 and CDR2: SGDLS and YYNGEE. V lost 1 base and J lost 8, with 9 bases in between. The CDR3 is made up of 12 amino acids. The CDR3 nucleotides read TGTGCCAGCAGCGTATCGGGGAGCGGCTACACCTTC. Encoded protein: CASSVSGSGYTF.

The V call is TRBV5-1, the J call TRBJ1-2; a weak D match, TRBD1 (6 bases). The CDR3 runs 17 residues. Trimming stripped 3 bases from V and 2 bases from J, with 20 bases between. Germline CDR1 is SGHRS and CDR2 is YFSETQ. The CDR3 DNA reads TGCGCCAGCAGCTCGGACGGACAGTTTCTGAAAAACTATGGCTACACCTTC. It specifies CASSSDGQFLKNYGYTF.

The sample holds many counts of this clonotype. The gene calls are TRBV6-5 and TRBJ1-6; TRBD1 is a possible D gene (6 bases). Deletions cut 2 bases from V and 7 bases from J, with 9 bases between. The CDR3 spans 14 residues. CDR1 MNHEY and CDR2 SVGAGI come from the germline V gene. The CDR3 protein is CASSYVGGNSPLHF. The CDR3 DNA reads as TGTGCCAGCAGTTACGTAGGGGGAAATTCACCCCTCCACTTT.

The CDR3, as DNA: TGTGCCAGCAGCCAACTAACAACCGGGGAGCTGTTTTTT. Its protein product is CASSQLTTGELFF. The chain combines TRBV7-9 with TRBJ2-2; D is unclear. The CDR3 is 13 residues long. Trimming pared 5 bases from V and 5 bases from J, leaving 9 bases between. Germline CDR1 is SEHNR and CDR2 is FQNEAQ (reference sequence).

V is TRBV5-6 and J is TRBJ2-7, with 9 bases matching TRBD1. Germline CDR1 is SGHDT and CDR2 is YYEEEE. The length of the CDR3 is 16 residues. V dropped 7 bases and J dropped 0; count of bases not matched to a gene: 11. Here the CDR3 DNA reads TGTGCCAGCTTAGACGGGACAGGGCGGAGCTCCTACGAGCAGTACTTC. It encodes CASLDGTGRSSYEQYF.